The clone carrying this T cell receptor (beta chain) was recorded only once. Its antigen is as yet unknown. In the PCR, 60 Vbeta and 13 Jbeta primers were used. Generated by immunoSEQ multiplex PCR, the TCRdb table keeps only in-frame clones and is missing some. The sample lists roughly 190,000 clones; over 70% were seen once. This sample was taken from a study of cytomegalovirus exposure and HLA in healthy donors. Notes on the study in general: Per published accounts, TCR beta sequences correctly predicted the HLA-A and HLA-B alleles of most subjects. Some V segments (TRBV6-2 and TRBV6-3 among them) were excluded as indistinguishable. Investigators reported approximately 170 TCR beta chains as tied to cytomegalovirus.

V shed 4 bases and J shed 2 bases, with 9 bases lying between them. The CDR3 loop spans 13 amino acids. The germline V gene has CDR1 SGHTA and CDR2 FQGNSA. Sequencing was carried out using PBMCs. This TCR derives from a woman between 25 and 40 years old in good health and CMV-seropositive. V usage is TRBV7-2 and J usage is TRBJ2-7, with D possibly matching TRBD1 (6 bases). CDR3 in DNA: TGTGCCAGCAGCTCCGGGACACCCTACGAGCAGTACTTC. It yields the protein CASSSGTPYEQYF.